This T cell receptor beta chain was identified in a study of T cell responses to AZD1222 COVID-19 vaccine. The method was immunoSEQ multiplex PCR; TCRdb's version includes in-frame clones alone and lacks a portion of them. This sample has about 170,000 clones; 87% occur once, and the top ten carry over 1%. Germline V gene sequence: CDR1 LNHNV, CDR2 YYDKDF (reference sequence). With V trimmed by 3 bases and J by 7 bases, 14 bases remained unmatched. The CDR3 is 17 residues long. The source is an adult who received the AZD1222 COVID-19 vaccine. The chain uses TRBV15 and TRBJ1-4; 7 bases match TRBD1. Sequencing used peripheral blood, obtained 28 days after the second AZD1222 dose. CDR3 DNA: TGTGCCACCAGCAGGGCCCTCTCACAGGGGAAGAGTGAAAAACTGTTTTTT. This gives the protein CATSRALSQGKSEKLFF.